These T cell receptor beta chains were read from a single sample in a study of blood T cell repertoires in COVID-19. Profiled with immunoSEQ multiplex PCR; TCRdb holds only in-frame clones, not every one. The profile covers some 200,000 clones, with approximately 85% appearing a single time and less than 6% taken by the ten largest. Sequencing input: peripheral blood. Receptors originate from a woman in her 70s with COVID-19, enrolled during active disease. CDR3s include the opening cysteine and the closing phenylalanine or tryptophan.

cdr3_length | j_call | v_call | cdr3_aa
11 | TRBJ2-7 | TRBV28 | CAAQGAGEQYF
13 | TRBJ2-7 | TRBV7-2 | CASQTGRVYEQYF
14 | TRBJ1-2 | TRBV6-5 | CATRGGGGAYGYTF
15 | TRBJ1-2 | TRBV19 | CASSRDTSVHYGYTF
15 | TRBJ1-5 | TRBV10-3 | CAISEEGLRGQPQHF
14 | TRBJ2-1 | TRBV28 | CASRAGGTYNEQFF
17 | TRBJ1-2 | TRBV15 | CATSRGITGASDYGYTF
13 | TRBJ2-2 | TRBV5-1 | CASSEEGTGELFF
15 | TRBJ2-5 | TRBV7-2 | CASSQLGGAVETQYF
13 | TRBJ2-3 | TRBV28 | CASSLTQPDTQYF
13 | TRBJ1-2 | TRBV5-1 | CASSTGSGYGYTF
15 | TRBJ1-6 | TRBV6-2/TRBV6-3 | CASSYWGQTDSPLHF
20 | TRBJ2-5 | TRBV9 | CASSVGMGEGRANGGETQYF
14 | TRBJ1-2 | TRBV19 | CASSVGQGPYGYTF
13 | TRBJ1-1 | TRBV6-5 | CASNGQGTSEAFF
9 | TRBJ2-1 | TRBV20-1 | CSALPEQFF
18 | TRBJ2-7 | TRBV4-2 | CASSQEAHGAGVTYEQYF
16 | TRBJ2-2 | TRBV18 | CASSPYAGVNTGELFF
16 | TRBJ1-3 | TRBV2 | CASKLQGGDSGNTIYF
15 | TRBJ1-5 | TRBV11-2 | CASSLGDSSNQPQHF
12 | TRBJ1-2 | TRBV7-9 | CASSFTGYGYTF
15 | TRBJ2-2 | TRBV6-5 | CASSSGQGGTGELFF